Below, 14 T cell receptor beta chains from the same sample are listed, as sequenced in a study of blood T cell repertoires in COVID-19. Some clones are missing from TCRdb's copy, which holds only in-frame ones; the method was immunoSEQ multiplex PCR. The sample yields 150,000 to 200,000 clones, roughly 88% seen once. Sequencing was performed on PBMCs or T cells enriched from blood (not recorded which). Every receptor here comes from a woman between 45 and 60 years old who had recovered from COVID-19.

This chain uses TRBV21-1 with TRBJ1-2. TRBV21-1 is shown as a pseudogene. There are 15 residues in the CDR3. CDR3 loop: CASSKFPGEIYGYTF. The CDR3 DNA sequence: TGTGCCAGCAGCAAATTCCCCGGGGAGATCTATGGCTACACCTTC.

This sequence joins TRBV9 and TRBJ2-5; no definite D call. The V end lost 3 bases, the J end lost 5 bases, and 11 bases lay between the germline ends. This CDR3 has 13 residues. CDR1 is SGDLS and CDR2 is YYNGEE in the germline V gene. The CDR3 coding sequence is TGTGCCAGCAGCGCACAAGTCGGGGAGACCCAGTACTTC. It codes for CASSAQVGETQYF.

This chain joins TRBV11-2 and TRBJ1-5; D is uncertain. CDR1 and CDR2 (germline): SGHAT, FQNNGV. V shed 3 bases and J shed 3 bases, with 6 bases lying between them. CDR3 size: 13 residues. The DNA for the CDR3 is TGTGCCAGCAGCTTCCGTAACAATCAGCCCCAGCATTTT. It is translated as CASSFRNNQPQHF.

The V and J genes are TRBV20-1 and TRBJ1-2, with 11 positions matching TRBD1. The CDR3 covers 14 residues. CDR1 is DFQATT and CDR2 is SNEGSKA in the germline V gene (reference sequence). V was pared by 3 bases and J by 4 bases, with 4 bases of the junction left unmatched. In nucleotides, the CDR3 is TGCAGTGCTAGTGTCGGGACAGGGGGCTATGGCTACACCTTC. It encodes CSASVGTGGYGYTF.

The chain joins TRBV29-1 to TRBJ1-3; a weak D match, TRBD1 (6 bases). From germline, CDR1 is SQVTM and CDR2 ANQGSEA. This CDR3 is 17 amino acids long. Trimming stripped 3 bases from V and 4 bases from J, with 22 bases between. The CDR3 DNA reads as TGCAGCGTTGATGTGACAGGACCACTTGCAACCGGAAACACCATATATTTT. Translating gives CSVDVTGPLATGNTIYF. The complete variable domain, with remaining parts taken from reference TRBV29-1 and TRBJ1-3, reads SAVISQKPSRDICQRGTSLTIQCQVDSQVTMMFWYRQQPGQSLTLIATANQGSEATYESGFVIDKFPISRPNLTFSTLTVSNMSPEDSSIYLCSVDVTGPLATGNTIYFGEGSWLTVV.

The CDR3 protein is CASSPLGQGHNYGYTF. DNA for the CDR3: TGTGCCAGCAGCCCATTGGGACAGGGGCATAACTATGGCTACACCTTC. J is TRBJ1-2 and V is TRBV3-1 (or the pseudogene TRBV3-2), with 10 nucleotides matching TRBD1. CDR3 size: 16 residues. From germline, CDR1 is LGHDT and CDR2 YNNKEL (reference sequence). V shed 4 bases and J 1 base; nucleotides not matched to a gene: 6.

The J gene is TRBJ1-2, the V gene TRBV11-2; D gene ambiguous. CDR3 length equals 14 residues. Trimming took off 0 bases at V and 8 bases at J, with 13 bases between the two ends. CDR1 SGHAT and CDR2 FQNNGV come from the germline V gene. Here the CDR3 DNA reads TGTGCCAGCAGCTTAGAGCCAGGCCCCCGGGGCTACACCTTC. Amino acid sequence: CASSLEPGPRGYTF.

The chain has TRBV7-8 and TRBJ2-4, with 8 bases identical to TRBD1. This CDR3 has 17 amino acids. The germline gives CDR1 SGHVS, CDR2 FQNEAQ. J lost 0 bases, V lost 5 bases, and 9 bases had no gene match. The CDR3 sequence: CASSPQQGVVAKNIQYF. CDR3 in DNA: TGTGCCAGCAGCCCTCAACAGGGGGTCGTAGCCAAAAACATTCAGTACTTC.

V usage is TRBV6-6 and J usage is TRBJ2-7, with no clear D. The V gene's germline CDR1 is MNHNY and CDR2 SVGAGI (reference sequence). The CDR3 sequence is 13 residues long. V was pared by 7 bases and J by 0 bases, with 10 bases between. CDR3 in DNA: TGTGCCAGCACCCCACAGAACTCCTACGAGCAGTACTTC. Its translation: CASTPQNSYEQYF.

This clone was found once. The V call is TRBV7-9, the J call TRBJ1-4, with 12 bases that match TRBD1. Per germline, CDR1 SEHNR and CDR2 FQNEAQ (reference sequence). This CDR3 is built from 16 residues. After removal of 5 bases from V and 10 bases from J, the junction contained 11 bases not matched to a gene. CDR3 amino acids: CASSLSGTGGAGKLFF. The CDR3 nucleotides are TGTGCCAGCAGCCTCTCCGGGACAGGGGGCGCGGGAAAACTGTTTTTT. The full variable domain, with the rest looked up from reference TRBV7-9 and TRBJ1-4, is DTGVSQNPRHKITKRGQNVTFRCDPISEHNRLYWYRQTLGQGPEFLTYFQNEAQLEKSRLLSDRFSAERPKGSFSTLEIQRTEQGDSAMYLCASSLSGTGGAGKLFFGSGTQLSVL.

The J gene is TRBJ1-4, the V gene TRBV4-3, with D perhaps matching TRBD1 (6 bases). CDR1 is LGHNA and CDR2 is YSLEER in the germline V gene. V lost 5 bases to trimming and J lost 4 bases, with 14 bases between them. The CDR3 has 15 residues. CDR3 sequence reads: CASSSTGWGNEKLFF. The CDR3 DNA follows: TGCGCCAGCAGCTCAACAGGGTGGGGTAATGAAAAACTGTTTTTT.

The V call is TRBV6-2 or TRBV6-3, the J call TRBJ2-3; D is perhaps TRBD2 (5 bases). Trimming took 4 bases from V and 4 from J, leaving 15 bases between them. CDR3 size: 15 residues. Germline values: CDR1 MNHEY, CDR2 SVGEGT. In DNA, the CDR3 is TGTGCCAGCAGTTCCGCCGGGAACCCCTCAGATACGCAGTATTTT. It encodes CASSSAGNPSDTQYF.

J is TRBJ2-6 and V is TRBV27; no firm D call. The ends were cut back, 8 bases at V and 3 bases at J, with 5 bases in the middle. CDR1 and CDR2 (germline): MNHEY, SMNVEV (reference sequence). This CDR3 spans 12 amino acids. The CDR3: CASSNGANVLTF. As DNA, the CDR3 is TGTGCCAGCTCCAATGGGGCCAACGTCCTGACTTTC. The whole variable domain, filled in from reference TRBV27 and TRBJ2-6, reads EAQVTQNPRYLITVTGKKLTVTCSQNMNHEYMSWYRQDPGLGLRQIYYSMNVEVTDKGDVPEGYKVSRKEKRNFPLILESPSPNQTSLYFCASSNGANVLTFGAGSRLTVL.

This clone was seen just once. CDR3 in DNA: TGTGCCAGCACCTCCGCGACAGGGGGGAACACCGGGGAGCTGTTTTTT. This encodes CASTSATGGNTGELFF. The V gene is TRBV7-3, the J gene TRBJ2-2, with 9 bases fitting TRBD1. The junction had 7 bases not matched to a gene; V was cut back by 7 bases and J by 1 base. The germline V gene has CDR1 SGHTA and CDR2 FQGTGA. This CDR3 comprises 16 residues.